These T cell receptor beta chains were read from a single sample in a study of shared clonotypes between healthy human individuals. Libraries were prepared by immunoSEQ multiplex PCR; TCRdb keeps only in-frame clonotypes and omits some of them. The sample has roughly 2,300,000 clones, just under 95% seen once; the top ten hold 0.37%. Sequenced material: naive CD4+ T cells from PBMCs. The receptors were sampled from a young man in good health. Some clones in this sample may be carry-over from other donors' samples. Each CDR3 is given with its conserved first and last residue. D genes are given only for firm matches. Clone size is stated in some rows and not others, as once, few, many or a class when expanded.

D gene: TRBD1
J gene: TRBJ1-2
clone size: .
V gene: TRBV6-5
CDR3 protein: CASSFQGAGDGYTF
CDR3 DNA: TGTGCCAGCAGTTTTCAGGGGGCGGGCGATGGCTACACCTTC

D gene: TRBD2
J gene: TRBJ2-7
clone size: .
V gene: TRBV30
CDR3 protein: CAWTGGREQYF
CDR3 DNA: TGTGCCTGGACGGGGGGACGCGAGCAGTACTTC

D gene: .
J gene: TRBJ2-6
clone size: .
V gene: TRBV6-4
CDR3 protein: CASSSYSGANVLTF
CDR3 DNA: TGTGCCAGCAGCTCGTACTCTGGGGCCAACGTCCTGACTTTC

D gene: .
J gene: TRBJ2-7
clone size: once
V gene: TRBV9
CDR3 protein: CASSTTPGAYEQYF
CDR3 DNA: TGTGCCAGCAGCACCACTCCGGGGGCCTACGAGCAGTACTTC

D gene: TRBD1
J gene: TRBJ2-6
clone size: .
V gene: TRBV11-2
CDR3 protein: CASSLPRDRVSGANVLTF
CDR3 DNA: TGTGCCAGCAGCCTCCCAAGGGACAGGGTCTCTGGGGCCAACGTCCTGACTTTC

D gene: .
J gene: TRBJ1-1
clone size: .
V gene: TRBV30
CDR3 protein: CAWSPLNTEAFF
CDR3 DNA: TGTGCCTGGAGTCCGTTGAACACTGAAGCTTTCTTT

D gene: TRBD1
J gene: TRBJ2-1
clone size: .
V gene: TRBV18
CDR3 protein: CASSPSGGQGYNEQFF
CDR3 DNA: TGTGCCAGCTCACCCTCAGGGGGCCAAGGTTACAATGAGCAGTTCTTC

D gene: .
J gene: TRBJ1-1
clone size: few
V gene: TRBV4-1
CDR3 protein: CASSQAIATEAFF
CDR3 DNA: TGCGCCAGCAGCCAAGCGATCGCCACTGAAGCTTTCTTT

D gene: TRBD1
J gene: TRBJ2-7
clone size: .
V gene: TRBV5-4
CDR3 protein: CASSFAGTGVEQYF
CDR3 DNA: TGTGCCAGCAGCTTCGCCGGGACAGGGGTCGAGCAGTACTTC

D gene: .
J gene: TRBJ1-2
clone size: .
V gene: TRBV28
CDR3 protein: CASSFPALANYGYTF
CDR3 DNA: TGTGCCAGCAGTTTCCCCGCCCTAGCTAACTATGGCTACACCTTC

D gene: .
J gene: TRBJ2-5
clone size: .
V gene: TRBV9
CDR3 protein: CASSSAQVGLETQYF
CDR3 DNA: TGTGCCAGCAGCTCCGCGCAGGTCGGGTTGGAGACCCAGTACTTC

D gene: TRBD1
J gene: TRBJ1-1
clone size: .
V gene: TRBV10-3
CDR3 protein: CATKETGTGVPAFF
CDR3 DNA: TGTGCCACCAAGGAGACCGGGACAGGGGTCCCGGCTTTCTTT

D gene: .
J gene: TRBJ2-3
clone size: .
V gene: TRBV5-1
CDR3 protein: CASSSPLTWRHYGTDTQYF
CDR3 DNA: TGCGCCAGCAGTTCACCCCTGACTTGGAGACACTATGGCACAGATACGCAGTATTTT

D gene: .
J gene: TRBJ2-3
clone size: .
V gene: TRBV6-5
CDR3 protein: CASRSTADTQYF
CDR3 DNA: TGTGCCAGCAGATCCACCGCAGATACGCAGTATTTT

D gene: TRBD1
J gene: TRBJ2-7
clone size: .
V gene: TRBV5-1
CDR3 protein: CASSQKGQGASYEQYF
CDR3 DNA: TGCGCCAGCAGTCAAAAAGGACAGGGGGCGTCTTACGAGCAGTACTTC